This T cell receptor beta chain was identified in a study of siplizumab effects on memory and regulatory T cells. General observations from the study: Versus over 25% in controls, the mappable alloreactive CD4+ clones averaged about 74% Treg-derived with siplizumab. Greater diversity than memory cells seemed evident in naive T cells, which also appeared to be major alloresponse contributors.

The CDR3 has 18 amino acids. V lost 0 bases and J lost 1; bases outside the gene matches: 4. Germline CDR1 and CDR2: MNHEY and SMNVEV (reference sequence). As concerns this clone: Its antigen is not identified.

Libraries were prepared by immunoSEQ multiplex PCR; TCRdb keeps only in-frame clonotypes and omits some of them. The sample contains about 100,000 clones, approximately 90% of which appear only once. The chain joins TRBV27 to TRBJ2-1, with 12 bases that match TRBD2. The TCR was taken from a human donor in good health. The sample was CD4+ T cells sorted from blood. The CDR3 here is CASSLSGTSGRSYNEQFF. DNA for the CDR3: TGTGCCAGCAGTTTATCCGGGACTAGCGGGCGGTCCTACAATGAGCAGTTCTTC.